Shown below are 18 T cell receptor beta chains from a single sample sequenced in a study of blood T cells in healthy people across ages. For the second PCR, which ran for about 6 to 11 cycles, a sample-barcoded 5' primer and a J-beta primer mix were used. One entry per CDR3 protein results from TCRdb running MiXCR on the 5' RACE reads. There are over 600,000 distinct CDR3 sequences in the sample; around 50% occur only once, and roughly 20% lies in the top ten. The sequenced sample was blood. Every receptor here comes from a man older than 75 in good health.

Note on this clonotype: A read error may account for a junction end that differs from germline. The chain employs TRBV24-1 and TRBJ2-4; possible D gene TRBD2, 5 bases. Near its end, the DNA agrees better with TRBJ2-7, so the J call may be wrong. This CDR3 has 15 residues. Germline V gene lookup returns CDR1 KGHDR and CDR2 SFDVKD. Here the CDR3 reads CAASDPREPPYEQYF. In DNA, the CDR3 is TGTGCCGCCAGTGATCCCCGGGAACCCCCCTACGAGCAGTACTTC.

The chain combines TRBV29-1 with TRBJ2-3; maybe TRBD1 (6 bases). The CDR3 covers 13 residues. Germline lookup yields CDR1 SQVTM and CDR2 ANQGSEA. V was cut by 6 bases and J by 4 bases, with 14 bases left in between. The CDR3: CSVTGTPPDTQYF. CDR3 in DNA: TGCAGCGTGACCGGGACACCGCCAGATACGCAGTATTTT.

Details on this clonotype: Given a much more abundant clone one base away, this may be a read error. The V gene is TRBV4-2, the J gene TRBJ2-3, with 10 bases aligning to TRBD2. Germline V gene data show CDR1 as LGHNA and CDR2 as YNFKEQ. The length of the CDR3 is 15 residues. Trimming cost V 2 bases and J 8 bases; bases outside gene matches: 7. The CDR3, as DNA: TGTGCCAGCAGCCAATGGACTAGCGGAAGGGGTACGCAGTATTTT. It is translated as CASSQWTSGRGTQYF.

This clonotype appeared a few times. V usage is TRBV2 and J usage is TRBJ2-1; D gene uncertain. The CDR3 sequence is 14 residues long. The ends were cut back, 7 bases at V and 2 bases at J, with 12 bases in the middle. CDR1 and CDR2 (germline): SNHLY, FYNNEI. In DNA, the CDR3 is TGTGCCAGCACCCCTCGGAGACCCTACAATGAGCAGTTCTTC. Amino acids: CASTPRRPYNEQFF.

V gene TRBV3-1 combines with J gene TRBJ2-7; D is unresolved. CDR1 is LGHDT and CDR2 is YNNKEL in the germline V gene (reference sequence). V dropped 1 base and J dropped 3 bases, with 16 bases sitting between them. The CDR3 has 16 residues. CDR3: CASSQVKVTLGYEQYF. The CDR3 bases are TGTGCCAGCAGCCAAGTAAAGGTTACCCTAGGCTACGAGCAGTACTTC.

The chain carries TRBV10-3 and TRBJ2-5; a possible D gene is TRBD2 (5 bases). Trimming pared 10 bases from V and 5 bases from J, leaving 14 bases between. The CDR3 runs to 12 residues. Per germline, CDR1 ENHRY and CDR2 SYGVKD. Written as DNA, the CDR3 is TGTGCCACCCGAAGTAGCGAGGAGACCCAGTACTTC. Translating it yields CATRSSEETQYF.

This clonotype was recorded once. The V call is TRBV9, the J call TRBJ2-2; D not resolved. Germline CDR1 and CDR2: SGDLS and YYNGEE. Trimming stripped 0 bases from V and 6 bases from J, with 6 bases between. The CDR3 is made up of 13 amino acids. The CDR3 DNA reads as TGTGCCAGCAGCGTAGTTCAAGCCGGGGAGCTGTTTTTT. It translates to CASSVVQAGELFF.

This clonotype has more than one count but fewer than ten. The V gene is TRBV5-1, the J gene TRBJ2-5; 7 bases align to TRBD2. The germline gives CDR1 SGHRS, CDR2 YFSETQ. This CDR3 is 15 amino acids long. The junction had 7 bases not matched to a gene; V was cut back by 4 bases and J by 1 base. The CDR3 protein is CASSITSAIQETQYF. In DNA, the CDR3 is TGCGCCAGCAGCATTACTAGCGCAATCCAAGAGACCCAGTACTTC.

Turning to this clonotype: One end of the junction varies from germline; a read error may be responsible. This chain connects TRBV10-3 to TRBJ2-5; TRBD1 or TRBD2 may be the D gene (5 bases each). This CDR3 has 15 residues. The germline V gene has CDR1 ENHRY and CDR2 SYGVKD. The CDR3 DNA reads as TGTGCCGTCAGTGAGGGGCAGGCTGACCTAGACGCCCAGTACTTC. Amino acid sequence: CAVSEGQADLDAQYF.

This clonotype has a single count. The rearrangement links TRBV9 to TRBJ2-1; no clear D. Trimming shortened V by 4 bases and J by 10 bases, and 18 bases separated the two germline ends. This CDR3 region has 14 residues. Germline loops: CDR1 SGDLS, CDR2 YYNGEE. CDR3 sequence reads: CASSPNPSDTEQFF. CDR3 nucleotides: TGTGCCAGCAGCCCCAATCCCAGCGATACGGAGCAGTTCTTC. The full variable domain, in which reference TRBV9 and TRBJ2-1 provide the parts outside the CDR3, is DSGVTQTPKHLITATGQRVTLRCSPRSGDLSVYWYQQSLDQGLQFLIQYYNGEERAKGNILERFSAQQFPDLHSELNLSSLELGDSALYFCASSPNPSDTEQFFGPGTRLTVL.

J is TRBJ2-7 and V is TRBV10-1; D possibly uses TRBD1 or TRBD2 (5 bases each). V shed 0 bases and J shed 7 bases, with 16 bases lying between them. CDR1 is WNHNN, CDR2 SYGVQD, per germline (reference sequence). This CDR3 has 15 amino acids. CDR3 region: CASSESGVPWDEQYF. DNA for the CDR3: TGCGCCAGCAGTGAGTCGGGGGTTCCGTGGGATGAGCAGTACTTC.

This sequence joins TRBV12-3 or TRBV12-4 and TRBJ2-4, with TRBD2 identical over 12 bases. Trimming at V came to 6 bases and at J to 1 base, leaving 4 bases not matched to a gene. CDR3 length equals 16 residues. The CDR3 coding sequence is TGTGCCAGCAGACTCGGGACTAGCGGGGCCAAAAACATTCAGTACTTC. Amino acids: CASRLGTSGAKNIQYF.

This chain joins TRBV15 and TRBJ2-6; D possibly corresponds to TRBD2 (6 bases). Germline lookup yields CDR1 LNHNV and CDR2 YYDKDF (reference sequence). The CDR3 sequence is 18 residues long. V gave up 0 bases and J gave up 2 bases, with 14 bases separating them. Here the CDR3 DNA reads TGTGCCACCAGCAGAGATCCCGCGGGAAGGACTGGGGCCAACGTCCTGACTTTC. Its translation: CATSRDPAGRTGANVLTF. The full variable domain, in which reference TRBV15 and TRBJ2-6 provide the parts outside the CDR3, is DAMVIQNPRYQVTQFGKPVTLSCSQTLNHNVMYWYQQKSSQAPKLLFHYYDKDFNNEADTPDNFQSRRPNTSFCFLDIRSPGLGDTAMYLCATSRDPAGRTGANVLTFGAGSRLTVL.

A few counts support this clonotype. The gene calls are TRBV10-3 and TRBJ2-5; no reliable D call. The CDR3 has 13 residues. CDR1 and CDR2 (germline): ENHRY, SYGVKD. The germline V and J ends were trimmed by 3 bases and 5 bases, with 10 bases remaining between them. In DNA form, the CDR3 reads TGTGCCATCAGTGAAAGGAGAGGCGAGACCCAGTACTTC. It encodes CAISERRGETQYF.

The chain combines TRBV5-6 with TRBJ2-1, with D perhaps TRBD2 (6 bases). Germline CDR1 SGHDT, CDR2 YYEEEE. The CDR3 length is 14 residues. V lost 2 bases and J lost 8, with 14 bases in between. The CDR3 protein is CASSLRRTGDEQFF. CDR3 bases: TGTGCCAGCAGCTTACGTCGAACGGGGGATGAGCAGTTCTTC.

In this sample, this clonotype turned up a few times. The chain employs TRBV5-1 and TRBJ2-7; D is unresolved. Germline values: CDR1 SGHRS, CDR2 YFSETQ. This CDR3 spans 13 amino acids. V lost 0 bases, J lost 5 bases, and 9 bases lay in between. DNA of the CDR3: TGCGCCAGCAGCTTGGCCGGCTCGCACGAGCAGTACTTC. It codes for CASSLAGSHEQYF.

The CDR3 is CASSPRTGSWEGYTF. CDR3 in DNA: TGTGCCAGCAGCCCCCGGACAGGTTCCTGGGAGGGCTACACCTTC. The chain carries TRBV14 and TRBJ1-2, with 7 bases that match TRBD1. Trimming cost V 4 bases and J 8 bases; bases outside gene matches: 13. The CDR3 extends over 15 amino acids. CDR1 and CDR2 (germline): SGHDN, FVKESK. The full variable domain, completed using reference TRBV14 and TRBJ1-2, is EAGVTQFPSHSVIEKGQTVTLRCDPISGHDNLYWYRRVMGKEIKFLLHFVKESKQDESGMPNNRFLAERTGGTYSTLKVQPAELEDSGVYFCASSPRTGSWEGYTFGSGTRLTVV.

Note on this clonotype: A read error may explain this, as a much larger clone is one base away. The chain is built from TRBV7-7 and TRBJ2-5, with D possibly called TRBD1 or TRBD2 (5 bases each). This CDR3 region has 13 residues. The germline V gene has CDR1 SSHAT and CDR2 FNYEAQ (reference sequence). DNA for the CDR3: TGTGCTAGCAGCTTAGAGAGGGACGGTGAGCAGTACTTC. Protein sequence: CASSLERDGEQYF.